Below, one T cell receptor (beta chain) is given with its context. The data were taken from a study of T cells in Graves' hyperthyroidism and ophthalmopathy. Amplification of TCR beta CDR3 regions was performed using RNA transcripts as template. The TCR CDR3 was amplified in a first-round RT-PCR using the HTBI primer set. TCRdb reprocessed the multiplex PCR reads via MiXCR and lists one record per CDR3 protein. The sample carries under 650,000 distinct CDR3 sequences, 15% to 20% recorded once. From germline, CDR1 is SGHNT and CDR2 YYREEE (reference sequence). This CDR3 is built from 16 residues. V shed 0 bases, J shed 8 bases, and the junction held 6 bases outside the gene matches.

This clonotype originated in a woman in her twenties or thirties with Graves' hyperthyroidism. The specimen sequenced was blood. The rearrangement uses TRBV5-4 and TRBJ2-1; 12 nucleotides match TRBD2. The CDR3 DNA follows: TGTGCCAGCAGCTTGGGACTAGCGGGAGTTGGGGATGAGCAGTTCTTC. Protein: CASSLGLAGVGDEQFF.